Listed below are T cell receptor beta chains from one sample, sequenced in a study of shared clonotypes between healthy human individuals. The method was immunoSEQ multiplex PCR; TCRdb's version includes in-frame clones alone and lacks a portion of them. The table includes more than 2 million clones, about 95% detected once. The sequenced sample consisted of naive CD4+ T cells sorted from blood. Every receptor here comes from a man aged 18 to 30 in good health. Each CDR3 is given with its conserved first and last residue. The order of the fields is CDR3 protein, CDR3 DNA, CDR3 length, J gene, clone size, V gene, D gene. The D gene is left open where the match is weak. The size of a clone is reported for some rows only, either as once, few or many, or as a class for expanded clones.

CDR3 protein: CASSVNGINQPQHF
CDR3 DNA: TGTGCCAGCAGCGTAAACGGTATCAATCAGCCCCAGCATTTT
CDR3 length: 14
J gene: TRBJ1-5
clone size: NA
V gene: TRBV9
D gene: NA

CDR3 protein: CASSARDRGQGTQYF
CDR3 DNA: TGTGCCAGTAGTGCCCGGGACAGGGGGCAGGGGACCCAGTACTTC
CDR3 length: 15
J gene: TRBJ2-5
clone size: NA
V gene: TRBV19
D gene: TRBD1

CDR3 protein: CASSLVSGTSYEQYF
CDR3 DNA: TGTGCCAGCAGCTTAGTTAGCGGAACCTCCTACGAGCAGTACTTC
CDR3 length: 15
J gene: TRBJ2-7
clone size: NA
V gene: TRBV11-2
D gene: NA

CDR3 protein: CASSTNSVLNYGYTF
CDR3 DNA: TGTGCCAGCAGCACAAACTCCGTTCTAAACTATGGCTACACCTTC
CDR3 length: 15
J gene: TRBJ1-2
clone size: NA
V gene: TRBV5-5
D gene: NA

CDR3 protein: CASSFYASGNTIYF
CDR3 DNA: TGTGCCAGCAGCTTTTACGCCTCTGGAAACACCATATATTTT
CDR3 length: 14
J gene: TRBJ1-3
clone size: NA
V gene: TRBV5-6
D gene: NA

CDR3 protein: CASSLRGVDSNQPQHF
CDR3 DNA: TGTGCCAGCAGTCTTCGCGGAGTTGATAGCAATCAGCCCCAGCATTTT
CDR3 length: 16
J gene: TRBJ1-5
clone size: NA
V gene: TRBV2
D gene: NA

CDR3 protein: CASSPGTARSTEAFF
CDR3 DNA: TGTGCCAGCAGTCCCGGGACAGCGAGAAGTACTGAAGCTTTCTTT
CDR3 length: 15
J gene: TRBJ1-1
clone size: NA
V gene: TRBV6-5
D gene: TRBD1

CDR3 protein: CASSSSPVLNNNEQFF
CDR3 DNA: TGTGCCAGCAGCAGTTCTCCGGTTCTCAACAACAATGAGCAGTTCTTC
CDR3 length: 16
J gene: TRBJ2-1
clone size: NA
V gene: TRBV11-1
D gene: NA

CDR3 protein: CASSEGAGNQPQHF
CDR3 DNA: TGTGCCAGCAGCGAGGGGGCGGGCAATCAGCCCCAGCATTTT
CDR3 length: 14
J gene: TRBJ1-5
clone size: NA
V gene: TRBV7-2
D gene: TRBD1

CDR3 protein: CASRVEGATQYF
CDR3 DNA: TGTGCCAGCAGGGTAGAAGGGGCTACGCAGTATTTT
CDR3 length: 12
J gene: TRBJ2-3
clone size: NA
V gene: TRBV28
D gene: NA

CDR3 protein: CASSYSSGGSTDTQYF
CDR3 DNA: TGTGCCAGCAGTTATTCGAGCGGGGGAAGCACAGATACGCAGTATTTT
CDR3 length: 16
J gene: TRBJ2-3
clone size: NA
V gene: TRBV6-5
D gene: TRBD2

CDR3 protein: CASSVVGSSYNEQFF
CDR3 DNA: TGTGCCAGCAGCGTAGTCGGTAGCTCCTACAATGAGCAGTTCTTC
CDR3 length: 15
J gene: TRBJ2-1
clone size: NA
V gene: TRBV9
D gene: NA

CDR3 protein: CAWSAGGGEKLFF
CDR3 DNA: TGTGCCTGGAGTGCGGGTGGGGGTGAAAAACTGTTTTTT
CDR3 length: 13
J gene: TRBJ1-4
clone size: NA
V gene: TRBV30
D gene: NA

CDR3 protein: CASSHPASSGDESKNIQYF
CDR3 DNA: TGTGCCAGCAGCCACCCCGCTTCTAGCGGGGATGAGTCCAAAAACATTCAGTACTTC
CDR3 length: 19
J gene: TRBJ2-4
clone size: NA
V gene: TRBV14
D gene: TRBD2

CDR3 protein: CASSYGSGELFF
CDR3 DNA: TGTGCCAGCAGTTACGGATCCGGGGAGCTGTTTTTT
CDR3 length: 12
J gene: TRBJ2-2
clone size: NA
V gene: TRBV6-5
D gene: NA

CDR3 protein: CASSSLVVGEAFF
CDR3 DNA: TGCGCCAGCAGCTCCCTGGTGGTAGGAGAAGCTTTCTTT
CDR3 length: 13
J gene: TRBJ1-1
clone size: NA
V gene: TRBV5-1
D gene: NA

CDR3 protein: CASSLEYTQYF
CDR3 DNA: TGTGCCAGCAGCTTAGAATATACGCAGTATTTT
CDR3 length: 11
J gene: TRBJ2-3
clone size: NA
V gene: TRBV7-9
D gene: NA

CDR3 protein: CASSPGLTLDTQYF
CDR3 DNA: TGTGCCAGCAGCCCCGGACTGACCCTGGATACGCAGTATTTT
CDR3 length: 14
J gene: TRBJ2-3
clone size: NA
V gene: TRBV11-2
D gene: NA

CDR3 protein: CASSTLKGTEAFF
CDR3 DNA: TGTGCCAGCAGCACCTTAAAGGGCACTGAAGCTTTCTTT
CDR3 length: 13
J gene: TRBJ1-1
clone size: NA
V gene: TRBV5-6
D gene: NA

CDR3 protein: CASSPLNNPNTGELFF
CDR3 DNA: TGTGCCAGCTCACCGTTAAACAACCCCAACACCGGGGAGCTGTTTTTT
CDR3 length: 16
J gene: TRBJ2-2
clone size: NA
V gene: TRBV18
D gene: NA

CDR3 protein: CASSYKGLGGGDTQYF
CDR3 DNA: TGTGCCAGCAGTTACAAGGGACTAGGGGGGGGAGATACGCAGTATTTT
CDR3 length: 16
J gene: TRBJ2-3
clone size: NA
V gene: TRBV6-5
D gene: TRBD2

CDR3 protein: CASSVASGPDEQFF
CDR3 DNA: TGTGCCAGTAGTGTCGCTAGCGGGCCGGATGAGCAGTTCTTC
CDR3 length: 14
J gene: TRBJ2-1
clone size: NA
V gene: TRBV19
D gene: TRBD2

CDR3 protein: CASSSRTSGRASYEQYF
CDR3 DNA: TGTGCCAGCAGCTCACGGACTAGCGGGAGGGCCTCCTACGAGCAGTACTTC
CDR3 length: 17
J gene: TRBJ2-7
clone size: NA
V gene: TRBV5-6
D gene: TRBD2

CDR3 protein: CASSSPGDPNEKLFF
CDR3 DNA: TGTGCCAGCAGTTCCCCAGGGGACCCTAATGAAAAACTGTTTTTT
CDR3 length: 15
J gene: TRBJ1-4
clone size: NA
V gene: TRBV27
D gene: NA

CDR3 protein: CAWSVSRSAYSNQPQHF
CDR3 DNA: TGTGCCTGGAGTGTAAGTAGATCGGCTTATAGCAATCAGCCCCAGCATTTT
CDR3 length: 17
J gene: TRBJ1-5
clone size: NA
V gene: TRBV30
D gene: NA

CDR3 protein: CASSQESGGRTGANVLTF
CDR3 DNA: TGCGCCAGCAGCCAAGAATCAGGAGGGCGCACTGGGGCCAACGTCCTGACTTTC
CDR3 length: 18
J gene: TRBJ2-6
clone size: NA
V gene: TRBV4-3
D gene: NA

CDR3 protein: CASSPSGTNTEAFF
CDR3 DNA: TGTGCCAGCAGTCCCTCCGGCACGAACACTGAAGCTTTCTTT
CDR3 length: 14
J gene: TRBJ1-1
clone size: many
V gene: TRBV28
D gene: NA

CDR3 protein: CASSGTAGTDTQYF
CDR3 DNA: TGTGCCAGCAGCGGGACTGCGGGTACAGATACGCAGTATTTT
CDR3 length: 14
J gene: TRBJ2-3
clone size: NA
V gene: TRBV5-4
D gene: NA

CDR3 protein: CASSTQYGNTEAFF
CDR3 DNA: TGTGCCAGCAGCACCCAGTACGGGAACACTGAAGCTTTCTTT
CDR3 length: 14
J gene: TRBJ1-1
clone size: NA
V gene: TRBV7-2
D gene: NA

CDR3 protein: CASRRDGSYEQYF
CDR3 DNA: TGTGCCAGCAGGAGGGACGGGAGCTACGAGCAGTACTTC
CDR3 length: 13
J gene: TRBJ2-7
clone size: NA
V gene: TRBV6-6
D gene: NA